The 20 T cell receptor beta chains below were found in one sample sequenced in a study of tissue T cells after allogeneic stem cell transplantation. As for time point: mouse harvest day 7 after allogeneic transplant. Mouse grafts combined 10^7 T-cell-depleted bone marrow cells with 10^6 splenic CD5+ T cells. TCRdb keeps only in-frame clones here, not all; method: immunoSEQ multiplex PCR. The sample holds 10,000 or so clones, more than 30% seen once. Sequencing was done on a sample of skin. These receptors all stem from a female BALB/c mouse given C57BL/6 T cells with graft-versus-host disease after an allogeneic hematopoietic cell transplant.

About this clone: The listed genes are named as in mouse. Read sequence stops 1 residue before the CDR3 end, and the germline J gene provides the missing end. V is TRBV23 and J is TRBJ1-1; the DNA was not compared with TRBD1, the D call given in the table. In germline, CDR1 is KGHTA, CDR2 FQNQQP. CDR3 length: 13 residues. The CDR3 here is CSSSGTENTEVFF. CDR3 DNA, as far as it was read: TGCTCCAGCAGTGGGACAGAAAACACAGAAGTCTTC.

A remark on this clone: Gene names denote mouse genes. The read is 1 residue too short to cover the CDR3 end, so that end is filled in from the germline J gene. This rearrangement joins TRBV5 to TRBJ2-4; TRBD2 might be the D (7 bases). The germline V gene has CDR1 LGHNA and CDR2 YNLKQL (reference sequence). Trimming took off 0 bases at V and 3 bases at J, with 10 bases between the two ends. CDR3 length: 15 residues. The CDR3 bases that were read are TGTGCCAGCAGCCAAGAGTCTGGGGGCCAAAACACCTTGTAC. Its translation is CASSQESGGQNTLY. The whole CDR3 region reads CASSQESGGQNTLYF.

As concerns this clone: These gene names are mouse names. Read sequence stops 1 residue before the CDR3 end, and the germline J gene provides the missing end. The chain recombines TRBV3 with TRBJ2-4, with no clear D. The germline V gene has CDR1 SNHLY and CDR2 FYNGKV (reference sequence). The CDR3 extends over 12 amino acids. V was shortened by 11 bases and J by 0 bases, with 9 bases between the two germline ends. CDR3 residues: CAVRASQNTLYF. The sequenced CDR3 bases are TGTGCCGTCCGGGCTAGTCAAAACACCTTGTAC.

In regard to this clone: The gene symbols are mouse symbols. The sequence runs out 1 residue before the end of the CDR3; the remainder is reconstructed from the germline J gene. The chain links TRBV15 to TRBJ2-5; 9 bases are shared with TRBD1. Germline V CDR1 and CDR2: SGHND, FRSKSL. CDR3 length: 13 residues. With 6 bases clipped from V and 4 bases from J, the junction kept 2 bases outside the gene matches. CDR3 amino acids: CASRGTGKDTQYF. CDR3 bases read: TGTGCCAGCAGAGGGACAGGGAAAGACACCCAGTAC.

In its sample, this clone was seen a few times. The gene names given are mouse names. The CDR3 extends 1 residue past the end of the read, so its final part is completed from the germline J gene. The chain has TRBV26 and TRBJ1-6; D call uncertain. Being an ORF, TRBJ1-6 has a function that is uncertain. Trimming cost V 2 bases and J 3 bases, with 8 bases left between them. The CDR3 spans 15 residues. Germline V gene lookup returns CDR1 KGHPV and CDR2 FQNQEV (reference sequence). CDR3 in amino acids: CASSLRPNYNSPLYF. The DNA read from the CDR3 is TGTGCCAGCAGTCTGAGGCCAAACTATAATTCGCCCCTCTAC.

On this clone: Mouse gene names apply. The CDR3 extends 1 residue past the end of the read, so its final part is completed from the germline J gene. The gene calls are TRBV31 and TRBJ1-6; D gene ambiguous. TRBJ1-6 has ORF status, its function being uncertain. V was shortened by 4 bases and J by 3 bases, with 7 bases between the two germline ends. The CDR3 is 13 amino acids. Germline-derived CDR1 and CDR2 are GKSSPN and SITVG. The covered CDR3 bases are TGTGCCTGGATAGGCAACTATAATTCGCCCCTCTAC. Residues: CAWIGNYNSPLY. The full-length CDR3 reads as CAWIGNYNSPLYF.

As regards this clone: Genes and germline are mouse. The read ends 1 residue before the CDR3 terminus; that terminus is restored from the germline J gene. The rearrangement uses TRBV26 and TRBJ2-1, with 10 bases that match TRBD2. Unmatched junction bases numbered 3, after V lost 4 bases and J lost 3 bases. Looked up from germline, CDR1 is KGHPV and CDR2 is FQNQEV (reference sequence). The CDR3 extends over 15 amino acids. The CDR3 bases that were read are TGTGCCAGCAGTCCCTCTGGGGGGGCCTATGCTGAGCAGTTC. Its translation: CASSPSGGAYAEQF. The entire CDR3 sequence reads CASSPSGGAYAEQFF.

This clone was observed a few times. The gene names here belong to mouse. The read terminates 1 residue ahead of where the CDR3 ends, so the germline J gene completes it. This rearrangement joins TRBV3 to TRBJ1-3, with 7 bases lining up with TRBD1. V was pared by 5 bases and J by 0 bases, with 1 base of the junction left unmatched. The CDR3 runs 14 residues. Germline V gene data show CDR1 as SNHLY and CDR2 as FYNGKV (reference sequence). The part of the CDR3 DNA that was read is TGTGCCAGCAGCAGACAGGGTTCTGGAAATACGCTCTAT. Protein sequence: CASSRQGSGNTLY. The entire CDR3 is CASSRQGSGNTLYF.

Concerning this clone: Any gene name here is a mouse gene name. The CDR3 end is not reached by the read, which stops 1 residue before it; the germline J gene fills it in. The V and J genes are TRBV3 and TRBJ1-1; possibly TRBD1 for D (5 bases). Trimming removed 3 bases from V and 1 base from J, with 6 bases in between. CDR1 is SNHLY, CDR2 FYNGKV, per germline (reference sequence). The CDR3 covers 13 residues. CDR3 loop: CASSFQGNTEVFF. The part of the CDR3 DNA that was read is TGTGCCAGCAGCTTCCAGGGAAACACAGAAGTCTTC. Combining the CDR3 with reference TRBV3 and TRBJ1-1 gives the whole variable domain GPKVLQIPSHQIIDMGQMVTLNCDPVSNHLYFYWYKQILGQQMEFLVNFYNGKVMEKSKLFKDQFSVERPDGSYFTLKIQPTALEDSAVYFCASSFQGNTEVFFGKGTRLTVV.

This clone has a handful of counts. Germline and genes here are mouse. The read is 1 residue too short to cover the CDR3 end, so that end is filled in from the germline J gene. The chain has TRBV19 and TRBJ2-1; D call uncertain. CDR1 is FNHDT, CDR2 SITEND, per germline (reference sequence). Trimming cost V 3 bases and J 3 bases, with 7 bases left between them. CDR3 length: 13 amino acids. CDR3 bases read: TGTGCCAGCAGTACAGGCCGCTATGCTGAGCAGTTC. Amino acids: CASSTGRYAEQF. The entire CDR3 is CASSTGRYAEQFF.

Notes on this clone: Genes and germline come from the mouse. The sequenced fragment ends 1 residue before the CDR3 boundary, so the rest is inferred from the germline J gene. Other DNA sequences from this sample encode an identical CDR3 as well. J is TRBJ1-3 and V is TRBV26, with no clear D. CDR3 size: 14 residues. The V and J ends lost 2 bases and 0 bases respectively, with 5 bases between them. The germline gives CDR1 KGHPV, CDR2 FQNQEV (reference sequence). CDR3 DNA, as far as it was read: TGTGCCAGCAGTCTGCGCAATTCTGGAAATACGCTCTAT. It specifies CASSLRNSGNTLY. The full CDR3 is CASSLRNSGNTLYF.

In regard to this clone: Gene names are mouse gene names. The CDR3 bases that were read are TGCACCTGCAGTGCATCTAGTCAAAACACCTTGTAC. It yields the protein CTCSASSQNTLY. From start to end, the CDR3 is CTCSASSQNTLYF. V usage is TRBV1 and J usage is TRBJ2-4; D gene uncertain. The read gets to within 1 residue of the CDR3 end, and the germline J gene fills in the rest. This CDR3 region has 13 residues. Germline lookup yields CDR1 NSQYPW and CDR2 LRSPGD (reference sequence). V was cut by 2 bases and J by 0 bases, with 3 bases left in between.

A note on this clone: The genes are named according to mouse. Read sequence stops 1 residue before the CDR3 end, and the germline J gene provides the missing end. The chain couples TRBV16 to TRBJ2-2, with TRBD1 matching over 8 bases. The V gene end was trimmed by 2 bases and the J gene end by 3 bases; junction bases not matched to a gene: 2. CDR1 SGHSA and CDR2 FRNQAP come from the germline V gene. CDR3 length: 15 amino acids. CDR3 sequence: CASSLQGADTGQLYF. The part of the CDR3 DNA that was read is TGTGCAAGCAGCTTACAGGGGGCCGACACCGGGCAGCTCTAC.

Of note for this clone: Genes here carry mouse names. The sequenced fragment ends 1 residue before the CDR3 boundary, so the rest is inferred from the germline J gene. The chain is built from TRBV26 and TRBJ1-6, with D uncertain. TRBJ1-6 is sorted into the ORF group, with uncertain function. The CDR3 spans 14 residues. From germline, CDR1 is KGHPV and CDR2 FQNQEV (reference sequence). Trimming pared 2 bases from V and 4 bases from J, leaving 6 bases between. The CDR3 protein is CASSLEQYNSPLYF. The covered CDR3 bases are TGTGCCAGCAGTCTGGAACAATATAATTCGCCCCTCTAC.

For this clone: Genes here carry mouse names. The sequenced fragment ends 1 residue before the CDR3 boundary, so the rest is inferred from the germline J gene. This chain uses TRBV3 with TRBJ2-2, with 7 bases that match TRBD2. The V segment lost 1 base and the J segment 0 bases; nucleotides outside the gene matches: 2. CDR1 is SNHLY, CDR2 FYNGKV, per germline (reference sequence). This CDR3 has 16 amino acids. The CDR3 DNA, read in part, is TGTGCCAGCAGCTTAGTTTGGGGGGCAAACACCGGGCAGCTCTAC. As protein: CASSLVWGANTGQLY. The complete CDR3 reads CASSLVWGANTGQLYF. Variable domain in full (rest from reference TRBV3 and TRBJ2-2): GPKVLQIPSHQIIDMGQMVTLNCDPVSNHLYFYWYKQILGQQMEFLVNFYNGKVMEKSKLFKDQFSVERPDGSYFTLKIQPTALEDSAVYFCASSLVWGANTGQLYFGEGSKLTVL.

Comments on this clone: The listed genes are named as in mouse. The read stops 1 residue short of the end of the CDR3; the missing end is completed from the germline J gene. This chain joins TRBV19 and TRBJ1-2; D perhaps matches TRBD1 (6 bases). Germline CDR1 FNHDT, CDR2 SITEND (reference sequence). V was cut by 0 bases and J by 0 bases, with 9 bases left in between. The CDR3 is made up of 15 amino acids. The CDR3 is CASSIAGASNSDYTF. The part of the CDR3 DNA that was read is TGTGCCAGCAGTATAGCGGGGGCCTCAAACTCCGACTACACC. Drawing the rest from reference TRBV19 and TRBJ1-2, the complete variable domain is GGIITQTPKFLIGQEGQKLTLKCQQNFNHDTMYWYRQDSGKGLRLIYYSITENDLQKGDLSEGYDASREKKSSFSLTVTSAQKNEMAVFLCASSIAGASNSDYTFGSGTRLLVI.

Details on this clone: All gene names here are mouse names. The sequenced fragment ends 1 residue before the CDR3 boundary, so the rest is inferred from the germline J gene. The chain is built from TRBV3 and TRBJ2-1; perhaps TRBD1 as D (6 bases). V was clipped by 1 base and J by 1 base, with 8 bases between them. Germline lookup yields CDR1 SNHLY and CDR2 FYNGKV (reference sequence). This CDR3 contains 15 residues. CDR3 sequence: CASSLGGQNYAEQFF. The CDR3 DNA, read in part, is TGTGCCAGCAGCTTAGGGGGACAAAACTATGCTGAGCAGTTC.

As for this clone: Mouse gene names apply. The read terminates 1 residue before the CDR3 end, so the remaining end is supplied by the germline J gene. The chain employs TRBV31 and TRBJ2-4; unclear D gene. The germline CDR1 and CDR2 sequences are GKSSPN and SITVG. This CDR3 contains 14 residues. With 3 bases removed from V and 5 bases from J, the gap between germline ends came to 15 bases. The part of the CDR3 DNA that was read is TGTGCCTGGAGAATCCGGGGAAAGGGAAACACCTTGTAC. Translating it yields CAWRIRGKGNTLY. The CDR3 as a whole reads CAWRIRGKGNTLYF.

Points on this clone: Mouse germline and gene names are used. The read halts 1 residue ahead of the CDR3 end, with the missing end drawn from the germline J gene. The V gene is TRBV26, the J gene TRBJ2-2; 9 nucleotides align to TRBD1. This CDR3 is 17 amino acids long. V dropped 0 bases and J dropped 4; count of bases not matched to a gene: 6. Germline CDR1 is KGHPV and CDR2 is FQNQEV (reference sequence). CDR3 DNA, as far as it was read: TGTGCCAGCAGTCTGTCGAAACAGGGGGCGCCCACCGGGCAGCTCTAC. It yields the protein CASSLSKQGAPTGQLY. The full CDR3 sequence reads CASSLSKQGAPTGQLYF.

In the case of this clone: Gene names are the mouse ones. The read halts 1 residue ahead of the CDR3 end, with the missing end drawn from the germline J gene. The chain combines TRBV16 with TRBJ1-1; no clear D. The V end lost 3 bases, the J end lost 1 base, and 3 bases lay between the germline ends. The CDR3 length is 12 residues. CDR1 SGHSA and CDR2 FRNQAP come from the germline V gene. The sequenced part of the CDR3 DNA is TGTGCAAGCAGCTTCAAAAACACAGAAGTCTTC. Protein product: CASSFKNTEVF. The entire CDR3 is CASSFKNTEVFF.